This T cell receptor beta chain was captured by sequencing in a study of Ad26.COV2.S vaccination and SARS-CoV-2 variants. The wider study: Once, or twice with 56 days between doses, Ad26.COV2.S was given intramuscularly.

Study-level findings and limits: Vaccine and placebo recipients had comparable breadth of non-spike TCRs.

Clones were sequenced by immunoSEQ multiplex PCR, and TCRdb holds only the in-frame ones, with some missing. The top ten clones hold more than 7% of a sample with 380,000 or so clones, 83% of them seen once. Germline CDR1 is LGHDT and CDR2 is YNNKEL (reference sequence). V lost 3 bases, J lost 1 base, and 8 bases stayed unmatched. This CDR3 contains 17 residues. As for this clone: Its antigen is currently unknown.

The treatment here: roughly 18 received Ad26.COV2.S at low or high dose, single or two shots; a few received placebo; per-sample allocation not given. Sampling took place 63 days after the first vaccine or placebo injection. The V call is TRBV3-1 (or the pseudogene TRBV3-2), the J call TRBJ2-1, with 8 bases that match TRBD2. This specimen consisted of peripheral blood, obtained in a trial of Ad26.COV2.S vaccine versus placebo. This TCR was sampled from a person aged 18 to 65 who received the Ad26.COV2.S COVID-19 vaccine or a placebo. CDR3 sequence (DNA): TGTGCCAGCAGCCAGGGTGGACTAGCCTCATCCTACAATGAGCAGTTCTTC. Translated, it gives CASSQGGLASSYNEQFF.